This TCR beta chain comes out of a study of long-term antiretroviral therapy in people with HIV. For this clone: Its antigen is as yet unknown.

The assay used was immunoSEQ (version v3.0), run at survey level. Sequencing was performed with immunoSEQ multiplex PCR; in TCRdb, only in-frame clones are kept and a portion is missing. Of approximately 8,800 clones in the sample, 78% were seen once. CDR3 size: 14 residues. Trimming shortened V by 3 bases and J by 6 bases, and 12 bases separated the two germline ends. Germline V gene sequence: CDR1 LNHDA, CDR2 SQIVND (reference sequence). Study-wide findings and caveats: Investigators report no available data on ART adherence, viral resistance or therapy changes.

The receptor was derived from a man in his forties with HIV. V is TRBV19 and J is TRBJ1-5; D not resolved. The source was unsorted PBMCs, collected 0.6 years before starting antiretroviral therapy. CDR3 sequence reads: CASSILADSQPQHF. CDR3 DNA: TGTGCCAGTAGTATTCTGGCGGACTCTCAGCCCCAGCATTTT.